This TCR beta chain came from a study of T cell responses to AZD1222 COVID-19 vaccine (dated by TCRdb to the early 2020s). Regarding the research as a whole: Because spike-specific TCR depth and breadth did not differ between the two schedules, AZD1222 recipients who got a second dose at roughly 4 weeks were pooled with those who got a second dose at roughly 12 weeks. TCR sequencing was performed for about 240 trial participants, of whom 200 to 210 were given two doses of AZD1222 and 26 were given two doses of MenACWY control vaccine. Trial participants were enrolled by age into 18-55, 56-69 and 70-plus year subgroups, with approximately 150, 28 and 58 TCR-sequenced participants respectively. The paper as a whole reports these results and caveats: Vaccine-associated CD4 TCRs spanned the whole spike protein, with dominant responses in regions 160-218 and 743-854. The 56-69-year group was small, and its depth increase did not reach significance, likely because of low power. Epitopes outside the regions mutated in the B.1.351 and B.1.1.7 variants were reportedly recognized by nearly half of the unique spike-specific TCRs. Conclusions about previously exposed vaccinees are limited, since just 6 or 7 AZD1222 recipients were seropositive for SARS-CoV-2 at baseline. Participants were mostly white British, with more females than males. The authors suggested clonal diversity may have been underestimated. After two AZD1222 doses, spike-specific TCR breadth and depth were significantly higher than at day 0 and than in MenACWY recipients. Because no day 14 peak-response samples were available, the repertoires could be characterized only after the peak T cell response.

The time point label of this sample denotes: baseline before first vaccination. Vaccinee samples were obtained from the UK trials COV001 and COV002, which included a single-blind randomized controlled phase 2/3 trial of AZD1222 (ChAdOx1 nCoV-19) in healthy adults. Trial participant PBMC samples were collected at day 0 and day 28 after the second dose for TCRbeta chain sequencing. On this clone itself: The antigen it recognizes is unknown. No per-base quality is available; no much larger clone lies one base away.

The CDR3 regions of human TCRbeta chains were analyzed by immunosequencing. As for the original processing: Repertoire TCRs were matched against a reference library of SARS-CoV-2-specific TCRs generated with the MIRA antigen-specificity platform. Breadth was defined as the fraction of unique TCRs that were SARS-CoV-2-associated, and depth was defined as the fraction of total T cells that were SARS-CoV-2-associated. Using the MIRA data, every spike-specific TCR was mapped to the spike region that the TCR reacted to and assigned to either a CD4 or a CD8 class. Log10-transformed breadth and depth values were compared by one-way ANOVA with Sidak's multiple comparisons tests. The immuneACCESS repertoire file appears here via TCRdb, limited to in-frame rearrangements. These files lack a portion of the clones; in checked studies, under half of the deficit traces to unresolved V genes, and the cause of the others is not known. V, J and clone size reflect that table, while D and trimming were determined from the DNA. For this sample there are about 180,000 clones; around 90% appear just once. The ten top clones hold 1.5% to 2% of the sample.

Including the terminal cysteine and phenylalanine, the CDR3 comprises 11 residues. Solely the CDR3 DNA is kept, with 33 bases framed from the first base. V is clipped by 8 bases and J by 10 bases, and the sequence between their germline boundaries is 9 bases long. The CDR1 and CDR2 encoded by the germline V gene are SGHNT and YENEEA. This TCR came from an adult in good health. Here the chain combines TRBV11-3 and TRBJ1-6, with the identity of the D gene unclear. The sample in question was peripheral blood, obtained on day 0 of AZD1222 vaccination. The CDR3 is CASRLGSPLHF. The sequenced DNA is TGTGCCAGCCGGCTGGGATCACCCCTCCACTTT.